Listed below are T cell receptor beta chains from one sample, sequenced in a study of blood T cell repertoires in COVID-19. Profiling relied on immunoSEQ multiplex PCR, and the TCRdb table lists in-frame clones only, not all of them. The profile shows tens of thousands of clones, around 90% of them singletons. Sequenced input: peripheral blood. These TCRs come from a man between 65 and 80 years old in a cohort sampled during active COVID-19. The CDR3 runs from the conserved cysteine through the conserved F or W. The order of the fields is clone size, D gene, V gene, J gene, CDR3 DNA, CDR3 protein. A D gene is named only where the DNA matches it firmly. Size values are once, few and many counts, or a class for expanded clones, and some rows have none.

>-|-|TRBV3-1/TRBV3-2|TRBJ1-1
TGTGCCAGCAGCCGGTTGGGCAATCCCACTGAAGCTTTCTTT
CASSRLGNPTEAFF
>-|TRBD1|TRBV20-1|TRBJ2-2
TGCAGTGCGAGTACAGGGGGCTCGAACACCGGGGAGCTGTTTTTT
CSASTGGSNTGELFF
>once|TRBD2|TRBV7-9|TRBJ2-7
TGTGCCAGCAGCCCGGGACTAGCGGGTAGCTACGAGCAGTACTTC
CASSPGLAGSYEQYF
>-|TRBD1|TRBV27|TRBJ1-3
TGTGCCAGCAGTATTCGACAGGGGGGTAACACCATATATTTT
CASSIRQGGNTIYF
>-|TRBD2|TRBV20-1|TRBJ2-2
TGCAGTGCTAGTGCTAGCGGGGGGAACACCGGGGAGCTGTTTTTT
CSASASGGNTGELFF
>-|-|TRBV10-2|TRBJ1-5
TGCGCCAGCAGGACCGGGATTAGCAATCAGCCCCAGCATTTT
CASRTGISNQPQHF
>-|TRBD1|TRBV5-4|TRBJ1-4
TGTGCCAGCAGCCCGACAGGGGTGGAGGAAAAACTGTTTTTT
CASSPTGVEEKLFF
>-|-|TRBV28|TRBJ1-5
TGTGCCTGGGGGGGGAGGGAGGAGGGCAATCAGCCCCAGCATTTT
CAWGGREEGNQPQHF
>once|-|TRBV24-1|TRBJ2-5
TGTGCCACCAGTGATTTGCTCCCCGGCCAAGAGACCCAGTACTTC
CATSDLLPGQETQYF
>-|TRBD1|TRBV6-2/TRBV6-3|TRBJ1-2
TGTGCCAGCAGCCCTAGACAGGGCCGGTCTGGCTACACCTTC
CASSPRQGRSGYTF
>-|TRBD1|TRBV5-1|TRBJ2-3
TGCGCCAGCAGCACGGACAGGGTAACAGATACGCAGTATTTT
CASSTDRVTDTQYF
>-|-|TRBV23-1|TRBJ2-1
TGCGCCAGCAGTCAATCTGAGGGAAAAGGGCGGAATGAGCAGTTCTTC
CASSQSEGKGRNEQFF
>-|-|TRBV5-4|TRBJ2-7
TGTGCCAGCAGCTTGGGTGACAGATACGAGCAGTACTTC
CASSLGDRYEQYF
>-|-|TRBV19|TRBJ2-1
TGTGCCAGTAGTATGAGGCAGGGTGATGAGCAGTTCTTC
CASSMRQGDEQFF
>-|TRBD1|TRBV5-1|TRBJ1-6
TGCGCCAGCAGCTCCTCAGGAGGACAGGGGAATTCACCCCTCCACTTT
CASSSSGGQGNSPLHF
>-|TRBD2|TRBV12-5|TRBJ2-1
TGTGCTAGTGGTTTCGGACTAGCGGGAGCAGGGGATGAGCAGTTCTTC
CASGFGLAGAGDEQFF
>-|TRBD2|TRBV6-5|TRBJ2-1
TGTGCCAGCAGATCGGAGACTAGCGGCTACAATGAGCAGTTCTTC
CASRSETSGYNEQFF
>-|-|TRBV27|TRBJ2-5
TGTGCCAGCAGTTTATGGGCATCACAAGAGACCCAGTACTTC
CASSLWASQETQYF
>few|-|TRBV10-1|TRBJ2-7
TGCGCCAGCAGCGAGAGTGGAGTCCAGTACGAGCAGTACTTC
CASSESGVQYEQYF
>-|TRBD2|TRBV11-2|TRBJ2-1
TGTGCCAGCAGCAGTGATGGTTGGGACTCTAGCGGGAGGGTTAATGAGCAGTTCTTC
CASSSDGWDSSGRVNEQFF
>once|-|TRBV6-2/TRBV6-3|TRBJ2-3
TGTGCCAGCAGTTACGCAGACCGGAGTTCTACGGGTACGCAGTATTTT
CASSYADRSSTGTQYF
>once|-|TRBV9|TRBJ2-7
TGTGCCAGCAGCGTAGAGGCCAGCGGGTACTACGAGCAGTACTTC
CASSVEASGYYEQYF
>once|-|TRBV19|TRBJ2-5
TGTGCCAGTAGTATCGGAGGGATTCAAGAGACCCAGTACTTC
CASSIGGIQETQYF
>-|TRBD1|TRBV4-3|TRBJ2-7
TGCGCCAGCAGCCAAGAGAGGGGGCAGGGGCCCGGCCATTACGAGCAGTACTTC
CASSQERGQGPGHYEQYF